The text below deals with one T cell receptor beta chain. Germline V lookup: CDR1 SGHRS, CDR2 YFSETQ. The length of the CDR3 is 16 residues. The V gene end was trimmed by 3 bases and the J gene end by 7 bases; junction bases not matched to a gene: 10. In the study's own analysis: Quantification of nucleated cells was approximated via reference gene primer amplification. Data came from immunoSEQ multiplex PCR; TCRdb stores just in-frame clones and leaves some out. The DNA was the basis for D and trimming; V, J and clone size are from that table. The top ten clones hold 2.1% of a sample with roughly 100,000 clones, 85% of them seen once. This record belongs to a study of blood T cell repertoires in COVID-19. Study at large: Acute and convalescent COVID-19 samples came from the United States, Italy and Spain. T cells, B-cell-depleted T cells, or PBMCs supplied cDNA or gDNA.

The V call is TRBV5-1, the J call TRBJ2-2, with 9 bases aligning to TRBD2. The TCR originated in a human donor in a cohort sampled during active COVID-19. Input material: peripheral blood. In DNA, the CDR3 is TGCGCCAGCAGCTGGACTAGCGCGGGGCGAGGCGGGGAGCTGTTTTTT. It translates to CASSWTSAGRGGELFF.